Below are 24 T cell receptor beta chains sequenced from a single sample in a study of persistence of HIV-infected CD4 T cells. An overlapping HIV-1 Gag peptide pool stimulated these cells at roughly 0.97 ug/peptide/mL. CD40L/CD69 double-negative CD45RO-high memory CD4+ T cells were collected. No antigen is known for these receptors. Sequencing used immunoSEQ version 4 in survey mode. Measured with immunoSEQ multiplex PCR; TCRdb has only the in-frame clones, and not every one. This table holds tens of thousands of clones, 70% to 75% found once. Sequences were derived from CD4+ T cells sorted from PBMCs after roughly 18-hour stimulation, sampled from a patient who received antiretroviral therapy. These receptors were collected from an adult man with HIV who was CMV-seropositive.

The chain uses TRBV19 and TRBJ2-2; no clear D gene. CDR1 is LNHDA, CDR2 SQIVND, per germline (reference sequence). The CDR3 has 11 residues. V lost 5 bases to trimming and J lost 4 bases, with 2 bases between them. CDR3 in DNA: TGTGCCAGTAGTTCCACCGGGGAGCTGTTTTTT. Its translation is CASSSTGELFF.

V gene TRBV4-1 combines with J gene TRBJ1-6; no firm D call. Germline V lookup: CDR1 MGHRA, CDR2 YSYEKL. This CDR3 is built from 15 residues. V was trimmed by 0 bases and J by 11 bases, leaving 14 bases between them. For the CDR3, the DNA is TGCGCCAGCAGCCAAGAAGGAGGAGGGCTAACACCCCTCCACTTT. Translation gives CASSQEGGGLTPLHF.

CDR3 in amino acids: CASSYSSSGANVLTF. CDR3 DNA sequence: TGCGCCAGCAGCTACAGCTCTTCTGGGGCCAACGTCCTGACTTTC. This chain joins TRBV5-1 and TRBJ2-6; D uncertain. Germline-derived CDR1 and CDR2 are SGHRS and YFSETQ. Between the trimmed V and J ends, which lost 3 bases and 1 base, there was a span of 8 bases. This CDR3 contains 15 residues.

Written as DNA, the CDR3 is TGTGCCAGTAGTATTGGACACATGAACACCGGGGAGCTGTTTTTT. Residues: CASSIGHMNTGELFF. The V call is TRBV19, the J call TRBJ2-2, with a weak D call TRBD1 (5 bases). Germline V gene sequence: CDR1 LNHDA, CDR2 SQIVND (reference sequence). The CDR3 contains 15 residues. V lost 3 bases and J 1 base, leaving 9 bases between the germline ends.

Here the CDR3 reads CASSQERRPSGGYSTDTQYF. CDR3 DNA sequence: TGCGCCAGCAGCCAAGAAAGGAGGCCTAGCGGGGGATATAGCACAGATACGCAGTATTTT. V gene TRBV4-1 combines with J gene TRBJ2-3; 10 positions agree with TRBD2. The CDR3 spans 20 residues. The V and J ends lost 0 bases and 0 bases, in that order; junction bases with no gene match: 12. Per germline, CDR1 MGHRA and CDR2 YSYEKL.

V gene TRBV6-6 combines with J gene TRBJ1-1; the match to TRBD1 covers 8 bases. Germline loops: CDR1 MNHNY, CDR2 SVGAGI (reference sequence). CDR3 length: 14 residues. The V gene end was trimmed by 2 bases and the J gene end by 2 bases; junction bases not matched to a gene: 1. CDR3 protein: CASSYQGANTEAFF. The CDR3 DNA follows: TGTGCCAGCAGTTACCAGGGGGCAAACACTGAAGCTTTCTTT.

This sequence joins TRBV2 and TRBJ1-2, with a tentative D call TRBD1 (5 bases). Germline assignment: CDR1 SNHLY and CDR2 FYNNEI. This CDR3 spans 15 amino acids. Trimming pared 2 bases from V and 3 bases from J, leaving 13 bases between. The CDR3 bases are TGTGCCAGCAGTGAATGGGGGTCAGCGGACTATGGCTACACCTTC. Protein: CASSEWGSADYGYTF.

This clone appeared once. CDR3 residues: CASSYRGRGTGELFF. As DNA, the CDR3 is TGTGCCAGCAGCTACAGAGGCAGGGGGACCGGGGAGCTGTTTTTT. V gene TRBV7-6 combines with J gene TRBJ2-2, with 7 bases fitting TRBD1. Looked up from germline, CDR1 is SGHVS and CDR2 is FNYEAQ. The length of the CDR3 is 15 residues. V was clipped by 4 bases and J by 5 bases; unmatched bases: 7.

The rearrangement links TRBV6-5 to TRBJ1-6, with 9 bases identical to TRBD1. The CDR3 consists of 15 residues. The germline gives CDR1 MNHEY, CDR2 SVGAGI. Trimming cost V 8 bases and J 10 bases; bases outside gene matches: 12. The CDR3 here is CASWTGQGLGSPLHF. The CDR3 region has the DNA TGTGCCAGCTGGACGGGACAGGGACTGGGGTCACCCCTCCACTTT.

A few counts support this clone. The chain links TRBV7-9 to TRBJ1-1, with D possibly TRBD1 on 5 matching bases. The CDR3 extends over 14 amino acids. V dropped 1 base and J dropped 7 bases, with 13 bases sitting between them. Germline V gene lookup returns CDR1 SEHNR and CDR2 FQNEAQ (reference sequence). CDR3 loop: CASSLVGVYGEAFF. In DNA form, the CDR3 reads TGTGCCAGCAGCTTAGTGGGGGTTTATGGTGAAGCTTTCTTT.

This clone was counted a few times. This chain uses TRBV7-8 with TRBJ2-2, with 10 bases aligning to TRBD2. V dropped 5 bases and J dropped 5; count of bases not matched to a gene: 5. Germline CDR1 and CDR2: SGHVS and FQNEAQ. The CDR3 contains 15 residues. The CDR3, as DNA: TGTGCCAGCAGCGACTTAGCGGGAGGTACCGGGGAGCTGTTTTTT. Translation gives CASSDLAGGTGELFF. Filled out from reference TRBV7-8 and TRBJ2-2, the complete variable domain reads GAGVSQSPRYKVAKRGQDVALRCDPISGHVSLFWYQQALGQGPEFLTYFQNEAQLDKSGLPSDRFFAERPEGSVSTLKIQRTQQEDSAVYLCASSDLAGGTGELFFGEGSRLTVL.

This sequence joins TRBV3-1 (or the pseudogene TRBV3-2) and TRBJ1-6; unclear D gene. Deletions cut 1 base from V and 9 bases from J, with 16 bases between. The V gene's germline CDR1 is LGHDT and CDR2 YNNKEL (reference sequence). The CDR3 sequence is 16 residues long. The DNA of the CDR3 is TGTGCCAGCAGCCAAGGAGTGGGCAGAAACATTTCACCCCTCCACTTT. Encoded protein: CASSQGVGRNISPLHF.

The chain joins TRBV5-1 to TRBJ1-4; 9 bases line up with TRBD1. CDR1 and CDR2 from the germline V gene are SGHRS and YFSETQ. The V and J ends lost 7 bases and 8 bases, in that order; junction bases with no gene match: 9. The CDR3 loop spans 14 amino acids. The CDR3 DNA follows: TGCGCCAGCCGCCCGGGACAGGGAAACGAAAAACTGTTTTTT. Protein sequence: CASRPGQGNEKLFF.

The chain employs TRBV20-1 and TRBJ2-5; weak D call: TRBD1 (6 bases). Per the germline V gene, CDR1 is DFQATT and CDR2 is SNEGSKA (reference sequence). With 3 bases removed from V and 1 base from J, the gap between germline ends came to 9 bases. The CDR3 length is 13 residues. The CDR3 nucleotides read TGCAGTGCTAGTCCGGACAGCCAAGAGACCCAGTACTTC. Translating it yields CSASPDSQETQYF.

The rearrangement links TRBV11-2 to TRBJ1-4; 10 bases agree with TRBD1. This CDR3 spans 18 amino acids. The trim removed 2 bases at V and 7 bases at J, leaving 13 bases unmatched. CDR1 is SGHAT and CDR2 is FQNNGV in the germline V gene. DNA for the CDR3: TGTGCCAGCAGCTTATGGGGGACAGGGGCCCTGGCTGGTGAAAAACTGTTTTTT. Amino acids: CASSLWGTGALAGEKLFF. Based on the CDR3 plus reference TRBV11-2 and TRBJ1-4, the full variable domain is EAGVAQSPRYKIIEKRQSVAFWCNPISGHATLYWYQQILGQGPKLLIQFQNNGVVDDSQLPKDRFSAERLKGVDSTLKIQPAKLEDSAVYLCASSLWGTGALAGEKLFFGSGTQLSVL.

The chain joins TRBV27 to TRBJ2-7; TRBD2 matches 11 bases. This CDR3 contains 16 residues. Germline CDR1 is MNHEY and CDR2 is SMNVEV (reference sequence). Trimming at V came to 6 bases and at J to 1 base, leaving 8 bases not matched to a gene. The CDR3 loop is CASRATSGGRSYEQYF. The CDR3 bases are TGTGCCAGCAGGGCAACTAGCGGGGGCCGATCCTACGAGCAGTACTTC.

This CDR3 reads CASSEDGGYQPQHF. In DNA form, the CDR3 reads TGTGCCAGCAGTGAAGATGGTGGATATCAGCCCCAGCATTTT. V gene TRBV2 combines with J gene TRBJ1-5; no definite D call. CDR3 length equals 14 residues. V lost 1 base, J lost 5 bases, and 9 bases lay in between. Germline values: CDR1 SNHLY, CDR2 FYNNEI.

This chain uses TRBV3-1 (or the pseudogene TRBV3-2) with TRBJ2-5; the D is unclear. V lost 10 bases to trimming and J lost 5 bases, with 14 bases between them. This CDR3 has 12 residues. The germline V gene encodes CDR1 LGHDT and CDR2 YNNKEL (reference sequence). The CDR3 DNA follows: TGTGCCACCACAAGGATAGGGGAGACCCAGTACTTC. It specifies CATTRIGETQYF.

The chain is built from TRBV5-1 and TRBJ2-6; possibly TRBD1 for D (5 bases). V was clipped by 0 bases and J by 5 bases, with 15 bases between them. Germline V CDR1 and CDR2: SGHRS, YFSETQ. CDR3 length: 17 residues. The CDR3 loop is CASSLVGQLYRANVLTF. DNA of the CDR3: TGCGCCAGCAGCTTGGTCGGACAACTGTATCGGGCCAACGTCCTGACTTTC.

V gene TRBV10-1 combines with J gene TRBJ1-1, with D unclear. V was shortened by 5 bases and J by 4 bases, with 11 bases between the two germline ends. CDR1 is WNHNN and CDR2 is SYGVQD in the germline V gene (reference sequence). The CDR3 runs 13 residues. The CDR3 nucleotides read TGCGCCAGCAGTCCGACGATAGGCACTGAAGCTTTCTTT. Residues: CASSPTIGTEAFF.

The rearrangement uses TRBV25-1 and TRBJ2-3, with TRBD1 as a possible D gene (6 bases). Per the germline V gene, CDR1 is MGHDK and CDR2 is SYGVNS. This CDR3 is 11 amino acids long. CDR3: CATQGGNTQYF. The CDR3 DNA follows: TGTGCTACCCAAGGGGGAAATACGCAGTATTTT.

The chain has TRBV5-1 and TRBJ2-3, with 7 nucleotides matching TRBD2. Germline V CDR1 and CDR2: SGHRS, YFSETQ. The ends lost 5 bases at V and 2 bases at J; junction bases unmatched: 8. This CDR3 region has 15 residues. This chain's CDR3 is CASRPQGGVTDTQYF. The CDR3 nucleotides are TGCGCCAGCAGACCGCAGGGAGGGGTCACAGATACGCAGTATTTT. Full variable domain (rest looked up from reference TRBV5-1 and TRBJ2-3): KAGVTQTPRYLIKTRGQQVTLSCSPISGHRSVSWYQQTPGQGLQFLFEYFSETQRNKGNFPGRFSGRQFSNSRSEMNVSTLELGDSALYLCASRPQGGVTDTQYFGPGTRLTVL.

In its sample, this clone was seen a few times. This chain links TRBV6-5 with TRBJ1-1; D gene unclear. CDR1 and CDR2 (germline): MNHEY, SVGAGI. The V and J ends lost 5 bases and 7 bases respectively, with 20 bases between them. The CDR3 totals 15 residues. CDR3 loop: CASSPSRYRINEAFF. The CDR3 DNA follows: TGTGCCAGCAGTCCATCCCGATACCGGATTAATGAAGCTTTCTTT.

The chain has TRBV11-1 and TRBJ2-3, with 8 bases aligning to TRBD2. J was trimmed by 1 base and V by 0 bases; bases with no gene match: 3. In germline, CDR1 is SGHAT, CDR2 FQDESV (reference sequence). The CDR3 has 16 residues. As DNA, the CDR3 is TGTGCCAGCAGCTTAGCGGAAGCGGGGGGCACAGATACGCAGTATTTT. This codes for CASSLAEAGGTDTQYF.